This T cell receptor (beta chain) was captured by sequencing in a study of control samples from healthy donors and cancer patients. The method was immunoSEQ multiplex PCR; TCRdb's version includes in-frame clones alone and lacks a portion of them. Among approximately 87,000 clones, 93% were seen once, and the ten largest hold about 1.3%. The length of the CDR3 is 14 residues. With 7 bases clipped from V and 7 bases from J, the junction kept 8 bases outside the gene matches. The germline CDR1 and CDR2 sequences are LNHDA and SQIVND (reference sequence). The TCR originated in a woman between 40 and 55 years old with lung cancer. Sequenced sample: PBMCs. V gene TRBV19 combines with J gene TRBJ2-3; 10 positions agree with TRBD2. The CDR3 nucleotides are TGTGCCAGTATCCCAGCGGGGGGGGTGAATACGCAGTATTTT. Protein sequence: CASIPAGGVNTQYF.